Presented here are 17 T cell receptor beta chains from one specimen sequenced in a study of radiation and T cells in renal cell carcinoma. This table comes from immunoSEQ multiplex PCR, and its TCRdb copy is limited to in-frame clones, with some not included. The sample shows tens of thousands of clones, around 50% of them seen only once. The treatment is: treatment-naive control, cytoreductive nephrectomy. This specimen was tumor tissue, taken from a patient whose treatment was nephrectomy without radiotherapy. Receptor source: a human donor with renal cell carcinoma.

CDR3 sequence reads: CASSFRTANSGNTIYF. CDR3 nucleotide sequence: TGTGCCAGCAGCTTCCGGACAGCAAACTCTGGAAACACCATATATTTT. This sequence joins TRBV11-2 and TRBJ1-3; maybe TRBD1 (6 bases). CDR1 SGHAT and CDR2 FQNNGV come from the germline V gene. This CDR3 region has 16 residues. Trimming took 3 bases from V and 0 from J, leaving 12 bases between them. The full variable domain, its missing parts supplied by reference TRBV11-2 and TRBJ1-3, is EAGVAQSPRYKIIEKRQSVAFWCNPISGHATLYWYQQILGQGPKLLIQFQNNGVVDDSQLPKDRFSAERLKGVDSTLKIQPAKLEDSAVYLCASSFRTANSGNTIYFGEGSWLTVV.

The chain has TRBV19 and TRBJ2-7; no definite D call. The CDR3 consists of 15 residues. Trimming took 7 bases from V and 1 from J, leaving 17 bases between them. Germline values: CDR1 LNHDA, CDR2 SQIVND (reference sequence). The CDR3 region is CASIPEILQSYEQYF. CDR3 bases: TGTGCCAGTATCCCCGAGATTTTGCAATCCTACGAGCAGTACTTC.

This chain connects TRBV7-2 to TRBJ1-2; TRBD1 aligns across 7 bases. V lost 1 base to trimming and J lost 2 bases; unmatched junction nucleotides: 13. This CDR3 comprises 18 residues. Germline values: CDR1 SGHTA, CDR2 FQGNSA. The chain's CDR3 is CASSLVGGGAGSNYGYTF. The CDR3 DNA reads TGTGCCAGCAGCTTAGTGGGAGGGGGCGCGGGGTCCAACTATGGCTACACCTTC. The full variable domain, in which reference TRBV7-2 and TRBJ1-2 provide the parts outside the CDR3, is GAGVSQSPSNKVTEKGKDVELRCDPISGHTALYWYRQSLGQGLEFLIYFQGNSAPDKSGLPSDRFSAERTGGSVSTLTIQRTQQEDSAVYLCASSLVGGGAGSNYGYTFGSGTRLTVV.

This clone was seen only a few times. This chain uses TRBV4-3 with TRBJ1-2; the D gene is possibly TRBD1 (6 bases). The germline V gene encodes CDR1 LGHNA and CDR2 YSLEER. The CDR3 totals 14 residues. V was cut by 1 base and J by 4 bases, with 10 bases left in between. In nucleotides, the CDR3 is TGCGCCAGCAGCCAAGGGACAGACGGCTATGGCTACACCTTC. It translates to CASSQGTDGYGYTF.

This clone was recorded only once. The CDR3: CASSSPGTYEQYF. CDR3 sequence (DNA): TGTGCCAGCAGCTCCCCCGGGACCTACGAGCAGTACTTC. This rearrangement joins TRBV13 to TRBJ2-7, with TRBD2 as a possible D gene (5 bases). The ends were cut back, 4 bases at V and 2 bases at J, with 9 bases in the middle. The CDR3 totals 13 residues. Germline values: CDR1 PRHDT, CDR2 FYEKMQ (reference sequence). The complete variable domain, with remaining parts taken from reference TRBV13 and TRBJ2-7, reads AAGVIQSPRHLIKEKRETATLKCYPIPRHDTVYWYQQGPGQDPQFLISFYEKMQSDKGSIPDRFSAQQFSDYHSELNMSSLELGDSALYFCASSSPGTYEQYFGPGTRLTVT.

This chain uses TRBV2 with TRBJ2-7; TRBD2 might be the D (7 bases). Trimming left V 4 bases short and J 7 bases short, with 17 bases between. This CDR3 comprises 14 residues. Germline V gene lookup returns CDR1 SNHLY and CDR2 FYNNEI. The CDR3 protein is CASSGSGVQGEQYF. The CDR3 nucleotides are TGTGCCAGCAGTGGGAGCGGGGTCCAGGGGGAGCAGTACTTC.

This chain's CDR3 is CASSQVGQGAAYGYTF. Here the CDR3 DNA reads TGTGCCAGCAGCCAAGTGGGACAGGGGGCGGCCTATGGCTACACCTTC. The chain combines TRBV4-2 with TRBJ1-2, with TRBD1 matching 12 bases. The CDR3 consists of 16 residues. Trimming removed 1 base from V and 4 bases from J; junction bases left unmatched: 4. Germline CDR1 reads LGHNA; CDR2 reads YNFKEQ.

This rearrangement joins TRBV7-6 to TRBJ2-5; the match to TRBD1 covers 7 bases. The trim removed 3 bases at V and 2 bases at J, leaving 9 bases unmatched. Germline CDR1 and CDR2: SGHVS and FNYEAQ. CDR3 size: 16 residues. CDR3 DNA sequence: TGTGCCAGCAGCTTGACAGGGATAAGAGCACAAGAGACCCAGTACTTC. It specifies CASSLTGIRAQETQYF.

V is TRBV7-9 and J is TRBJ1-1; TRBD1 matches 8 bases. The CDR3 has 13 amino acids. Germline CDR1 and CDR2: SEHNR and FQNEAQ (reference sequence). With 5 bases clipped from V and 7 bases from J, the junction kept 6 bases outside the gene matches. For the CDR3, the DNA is TGTGCCAGCAGCCCGGGACAGGCGATTGAAGCTTTCTTT. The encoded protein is CASSPGQAIEAFF.

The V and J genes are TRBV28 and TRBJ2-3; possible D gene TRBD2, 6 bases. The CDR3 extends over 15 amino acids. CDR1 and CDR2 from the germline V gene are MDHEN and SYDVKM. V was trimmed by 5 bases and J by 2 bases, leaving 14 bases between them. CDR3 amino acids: CASSQGGGSTDTQYF. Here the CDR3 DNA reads TGTGCCAGCAGTCAAGGTGGAGGGTCCACAGATACGCAGTATTTT.

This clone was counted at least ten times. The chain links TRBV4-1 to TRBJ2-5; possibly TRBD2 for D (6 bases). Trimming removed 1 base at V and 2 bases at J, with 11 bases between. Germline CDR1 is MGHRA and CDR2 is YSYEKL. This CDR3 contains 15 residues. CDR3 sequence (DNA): TGCGCCAGCAGCCAAGGTGGAGGGAGTCAAGAGACCCAGTACTTC. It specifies CASSQGGGSQETQYF.

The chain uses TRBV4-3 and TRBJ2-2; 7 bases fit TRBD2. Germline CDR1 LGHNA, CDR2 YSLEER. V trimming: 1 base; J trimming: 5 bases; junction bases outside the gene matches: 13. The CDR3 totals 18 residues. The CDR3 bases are TGCGCCAGCAGCCAAGTATGGGGAGGGTTCGTCCCAACCGGGGAGCTGTTTTTT. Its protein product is CASSQVWGGFVPTGELFF.

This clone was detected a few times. CDR3 in amino acids: CAWSRQGFTGELFF. The CDR3 DNA is TGTGCCTGGAGCCGACAGGGGTTCACCGGGGAGCTGTTTTTT. The V call is TRBV30, the J call TRBJ2-2, with TRBD1 matching over 8 bases. The CDR3 length is 14 residues. CDR1 GTSNPN and CDR2 SVGIG come from the germline V gene (reference sequence). Germline trimming cut 3 bases from V and 4 bases from J; bases unmatched to any gene: 4.

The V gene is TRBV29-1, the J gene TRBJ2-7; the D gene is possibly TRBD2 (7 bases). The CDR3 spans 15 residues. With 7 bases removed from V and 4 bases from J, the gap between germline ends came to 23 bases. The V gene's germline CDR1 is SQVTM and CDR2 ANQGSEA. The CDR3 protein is CSAQGGAAPFYEQYF. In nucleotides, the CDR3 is TGCAGCGCCCAAGGGGGGGCAGCTCCCTTTTACGAGCAGTACTTC.

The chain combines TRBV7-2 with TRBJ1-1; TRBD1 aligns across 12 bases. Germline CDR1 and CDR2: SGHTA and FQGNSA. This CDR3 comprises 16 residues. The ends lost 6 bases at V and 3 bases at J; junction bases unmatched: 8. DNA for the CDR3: TGTGCCAGCAGTTCAACGGGGACAGGGGGCTACACTGAAGCTTTCTTT. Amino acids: CASSSTGTGGYTEAFF.

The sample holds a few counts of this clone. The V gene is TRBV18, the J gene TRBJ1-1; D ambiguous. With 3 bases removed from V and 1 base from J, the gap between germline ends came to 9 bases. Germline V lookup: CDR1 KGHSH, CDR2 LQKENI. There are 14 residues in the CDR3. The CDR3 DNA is TGTGCCAGCTCACCTACTTTAGGGAACACTGAAGCTTTCTTT. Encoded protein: CASSPTLGNTEAFF. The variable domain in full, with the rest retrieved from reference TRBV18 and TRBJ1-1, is NAGVMQNPRHLVRRRGQEARLRCSPMKGHSHVYWYRQLPEEGLKFMVYLQKENIIDESGMPKERFSAEFPKEGPSILRIQQVVRGDSAAYFCASSPTLGNTEAFFGQGTRLTVV.

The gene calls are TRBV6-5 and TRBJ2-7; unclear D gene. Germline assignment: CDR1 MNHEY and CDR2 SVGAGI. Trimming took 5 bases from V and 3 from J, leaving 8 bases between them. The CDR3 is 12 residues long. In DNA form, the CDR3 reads TGTGCCAGCAGTGAACTGAACTACGAGCAGTACTTC. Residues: CASSELNYEQYF.